This record concerns one TCR beta chain sequence. Its recognized antigen is unknown. No base-level quality is on record; no much larger clone is a single base apart. To sequence the TCRbeta CDR3 region, genomic DNA was isolated from the sorted cells. The immunoSEQ Assay was used to sequence the TCRbeta CDR3 regions. The table was pulled from immuneACCESS by TCRdb, which kept in-frame rearrangements only. Such tables lose some clones; where checked, under half of the loss comes from unresolved V genes, and the rest has no known cause. This sample gives more than 75,000 clones in total; about 85% of them show up just once. The leading ten clones occupy 0.82% of the sample. The cysteine opens and the phenylalanine closes a CDR3 of 15 amino acids. The kept DNA is CDR3 alone, 45 bases in frame from the first base. CDR1 and CDR2 (SGDLS, YYNGEE) derive from the germline V gene. V was cut back by 0 bases and J by 5 bases, leaving a gap of 14 bases between them.

The data were taken from a study of OX40 agonist ivuxolimab in advanced cancers. General notes on the study: Ivuxolimab, which targeted the costimulatory receptor OX40 (CD134), was an agonistic, fully human IgG2 monoclonal antibody. Intravenous ivuxolimab was administered to patients every 2 weeks at six dose levels: 0.01, 0.1, 0.3, 1.5, 3 and 10 mg/kg. Of the approximately 53 patients in dose escalation, 19 had hepatocellular carcinoma, some 15 had melanoma, 9 had renal cell carcinoma and 9 had head and neck cancer. The dose-escalation cohort was roughly 87% male with a mean age of approximately 60 years, ranging from roughly 23 to 79. Prior anti-PD-1, anti-PD-L1 or anti-CTLA-4 therapy was permitted, and 40% of dose-escalation patients had received checkpoint inhibitors. Partial responses were achieved by three dose-escalation patients, of whom one had hepatocellular carcinoma and two had cutaneous melanoma. The point of sequencing TCRbeta in the periphery was to test whether ivuxolimab changed TCR sequence diversity and drove clonal T-cell expansion. The monotherapy dose-escalation portion (N of about 50 patients) of the phase I ivuxolimab trial is reported in the paper. On the study overall, not on this receptor specifically: Low levels of normalized T-cell clonal expansion were also seen in some patients who did not respond. On average, CD8+ T cells showed more expanded clones than CD4+ T cells after ivuxolimab. In partial responders in the 0.1-3.0 mg/kg groups, normalized peripheral clonal expansion was found to be among the lowest, especially among CD8+ T cells. Which antigens the clonally expanded peripheral T cells were specific for was not determined. At doses of 0.1 to 3.0 mg/kg, clonal expansion of both CD4+ and CD8+ T cells in blood was seen between baseline and week 6.

The trial excluded patients who had a history of autoimmune disease or were on systemic immunosuppression. Peripheral blood for TCR sequencing was collected from all dose cohorts at baseline, on cycle 4 day 1, and on cycle 7 day 1. Samples were obtained from an open-label, multicenter, first-in-human phase I dose-escalation trial of ivuxolimab. The trial enrolled adults with locally advanced or metastatic head and neck squamous cell, hepatocellular, melanoma or renal cell carcinoma. Before TCR sequencing, CD4+ and CD8+ T cells were separately sorted from peripheral blood. This receptor was obtained from an adult with an advanced solid tumor such as melanoma, head and neck, liver or kidney cancer. This sample comprised CD4+ or CD8+ T cells sorted from blood, obtained in a trial of the OX40 agonist ivuxolimab. This sequence uses TRBV9 and TRBJ2-5; the D assignment is uncertain and may be TRBD1 or TRBD2, with 5 bases supporting each. The CDR3 corresponds to CASSVAGLEGETQYF. Here is the DNA: TGTGCCAGCAGCGTAGCGGGTCTTGAGGGGGAGACCCAGTACTTC. The CDR3 plus the reference TRBV9 and TRBJ2-5 genes for the other parts give the full variable domain: DSGVTQTPKHLITATGQRVTLRCSPRSGDLSVYWYQQSLDQGLQFLIQYYNGEERAKGNILERFSAQQFPDLHSELNLSSLELGDSALYFCASSVAGLEGETQYFGPGTRLLVL.